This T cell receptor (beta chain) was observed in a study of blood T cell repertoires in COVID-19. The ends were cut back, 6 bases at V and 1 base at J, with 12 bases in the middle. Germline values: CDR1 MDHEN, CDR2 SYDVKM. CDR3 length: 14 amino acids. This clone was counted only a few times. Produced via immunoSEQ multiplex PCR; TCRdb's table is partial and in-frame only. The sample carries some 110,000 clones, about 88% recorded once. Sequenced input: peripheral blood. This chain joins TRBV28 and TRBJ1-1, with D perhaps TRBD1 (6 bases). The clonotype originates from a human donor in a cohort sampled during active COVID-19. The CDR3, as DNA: TGTGCCAGCAGGTACGGGACAACGAACACTGAAGCTTTCTTT. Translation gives CASRYGTTNTEAFF.